The 15 T cell receptor beta chains in this list originate from one sample, sequenced in a study of T cell clonality in common variable immunodeficiency. The data were produced by immunoSEQ multiplex PCR, yet TCRdb's version contains in-frame clones alone and is incomplete. The repertoire consists of roughly 60,000 clones, none detected only once. The sample taken for sequencing was peripheral blood mononuclear cells. These receptors were obtained from a person aged 18 to 75 in good health.

Many counts were recorded for this clone. The CDR3 end falls 3 residues outside the read, so it is completed with the germline J gene. This chain connects TRBV20-1 to TRBJ2-5; 10 bases map to TRBD2. The CDR3 length is 17 residues. Germline trimming cut 5 bases from V and 4 bases from J; bases unmatched to any gene: 16. CDR1 and CDR2 from the germline V gene are DFQATT and SNEGSKA (reference sequence). The CDR3: CSAQRPASGSAGETQYF. CDR3 bases read: TGCAGTGCTCAGCGGCCGGCTAGCGGGAGTGCGGGAGAGACC.

This clone has ten or more counts. The read falls 3 residues short of the CDR3 end, and the missing part is taken from the germline J gene. The rearrangement links TRBV20-1 to TRBJ2-1, with 8 bases fitting TRBD1. Unmatched junction bases numbered 8, after V lost 4 bases and J lost 6 bases. In germline, CDR1 is DFQATT, CDR2 SNEGSKA (reference sequence). CDR3 length equals 14 residues. CDR3 DNA (partial): TGCAGTGCTACAGGGGGCCGGTGGAGCAATGAG. Amino acid sequence: CSATGGRWSNE. The full CDR3 reads CSATGGRWSNEQFF.

Concerning this clone itself: The read comes to an end 3 residues before the CDR3 does, leaving the germline J gene to fill in the end. V and J are TRBV7-9 and TRBJ2-7, with a possible D match to TRBD2 (6 bases). The CDR3 runs 12 residues. Germline CDR1 SEHNR, CDR2 FQNEAQ (reference sequence). V lost 7 bases, J lost 5 bases, and 12 bases lay in between. The CDR3 protein is CASTTSQDEQYF. The covered CDR3 bases are TGTGCCAGCACTACTAGCCAGGACGAG.

This clone was counted ten times or more. The sequence runs out 3 residues before the end of the CDR3; the remainder is reconstructed from the germline J gene. The same CDR3 is also encoded by other DNA sequences in this sample. The J gene is TRBJ2-1, the V gene TRBV5-4; TRBD2 aligns across 9 bases. V shed 0 bases, J shed 5 bases, and the junction held 3 bases outside the gene matches. From germline, CDR1 is SGHNT and CDR2 YYREEE (reference sequence). The CDR3 consists of 15 residues. The CDR3 region is CASSLVAGVNNEQFF. The covered CDR3 bases are TGTGCCAGCAGCTTGGTAGCGGGAGTTAACAATGAG. Drawing the rest from reference TRBV5-4 and TRBJ2-1, the complete variable domain is ETGVTQSPTHLIKTRGQQVTLRCSSQSGHNTVSWYQQALGQGPQFIFQYYREEENGRGNFPPRFSGLQFPNYSSELNVNALELDDSALYLCASSLVAGVNNEQFFGPGTRLTVL.

Ten or more counts support this clone. The sequenced fragment ends 3 residues before the CDR3 boundary, so the rest is inferred from the germline J gene. The gene calls are TRBV20-1 and TRBJ2-7, with D uncertain. Germline CDR1 is DFQATT and CDR2 is SNEGSKA (reference sequence). The CDR3 consists of 11 residues. V lost 5 bases and J 2 bases, leaving 7 bases between the germline ends. The CDR3 sequence is CSAPLTYEQYF. CDR3 DNA (partial): TGCAGTGCTCCCCTTACCTACGAG.

This clone was counted between two and nine times. The CDR3 is cut off 3 residues early in the read; its end comes from the germline J gene. The chain employs TRBV18 and TRBJ2-7; possibly TRBD1 for D (6 bases). CDR3 size: 11 residues. Per the germline V gene, CDR1 is KGHSH and CDR2 is LQKENI. The V end lost 5 bases, the J end lost 6 bases, and 8 bases lay between the germline ends. The covered CDR3 bases are TGTGCCAGCTCAACAGGGTTCGAG. Protein sequence: CASSTGFE. The whole CDR3 reads CASSTGFEQYF.

This clone has a count of ten or more. The CDR3 end falls 3 residues outside the read, so it is completed with the germline J gene. This chain connects TRBV3-1 (or the pseudogene TRBV3-2) to TRBJ1-6; TRBD1 matches at 8 bases. With V trimmed by 4 bases and J by 6 bases, 2 bases remained unmatched. The CDR3 spans 14 residues. Germline CDR1 reads LGHDT; CDR2 reads YNNKEL (reference sequence). The CDR3 region is CASSPDRVNSPLHF. CDR3 DNA (partial): TGTGCCAGCAGCCCGGACAGGGTTAATTCACCC.

Comments on this clone: From the germline J gene comes the end of the CDR3, since the read stops 3 residues before it. The genes are TRBV7-9 and TRBJ2-1, with D tentatively TRBD1 (6 bases). The CDR3 is made up of 14 amino acids. Germline V gene lookup returns CDR1 SEHNR and CDR2 FQNEAQ (reference sequence). Trimming shortened V by 3 bases and J by 5 bases, and 11 bases separated the two germline ends. This CDR3 is CASSFDWTDNEQFF. Partial CDR3 DNA: TGTGCCAGCAGCTTTGATTGGACAGACAATGAG.

This clone was recorded many times. The read comes to an end 3 residues before the CDR3 does, leaving the germline J gene to fill in the end. The J gene is TRBJ2-3, the V gene TRBV7-6; 9 bases fit TRBD1. The CDR3 contains 17 residues. With V trimmed by 5 bases and J by 2 bases, 11 bases remained unmatched. Germline CDR1 is SGHVS and CDR2 is FNYEAQ. The chain's CDR3 is CASSRATGGSPTDTQYF. The sequenced part of the CDR3 DNA is TGTGCCAGCAGCCGGGCCACAGGGGGCTCTCCCACAGATACG.

There are many counts of this clone. The read ends 3 residues shy of where the CDR3 ends; the end is completed using the germline J gene. The V gene is TRBV10-3, the J gene TRBJ2-1; 14 bases line up with TRBD2. Trimming removed 6 bases from V and 9 bases from J; junction bases left unmatched: 4. CDR3 length equals 14 residues. Germline V lookup: CDR1 ENHRY, CDR2 SYGVKD. The CDR3 is CAIRGLAGAGEQFF. CDR3 DNA, as far as it was read: TGTGCCATCAGGGGACTAGCGGGAGCTGGTGAG.

This clone has a count of ten or more. The missing CDR3 end, 3 residues past where the read stops, is filled in from the germline J gene. This chain links TRBV27 with TRBJ2-1; 9 positions agree with TRBD2. This CDR3 has 15 residues. CDR1 MNHEY and CDR2 SMNVEV come from the germline V gene (reference sequence). With 2 bases clipped from V and 6 bases from J, the junction kept 5 bases outside the gene matches. The sequenced part of the CDR3 DNA is TGTGCCAGCAGTTTAATACTAGCGGGCCCCAATGAG. It encodes CASSLILAGPNE. The entire CDR3 is CASSLILAGPNEQFF.

This clone has at least ten counts. The read terminates 3 residues before the CDR3 end, so the remaining end is supplied by the germline J gene. V usage is TRBV20-1 and J usage is TRBJ2-7, with D possibly being TRBD2 (6 bases). The CDR3 is 13 residues long. Germline values: CDR1 DFQATT, CDR2 SNEGSKA (reference sequence). The CDR3 sequence: CSFRRLVGYEQYF. Incomplete CDR3 DNA: TGCAGCTTCCGGAGACTAGTCGGCTACGAG.

Ten or more counts support this clone. The CDR3 loop reads CAWDRGQVNEQFF. The covered CDR3 bases are TGTGCCTGGGACAGGGGGCAGGTCAATGAG. This chain uses TRBV30 with TRBJ2-1; 10 nucleotides align to TRBD1. The read gets to within 3 residues of the CDR3 end, and the germline J gene fills in the rest. J lost 6 bases, V lost 5 bases, and 4 bases had no gene match. The CDR3 is made up of 13 amino acids. Germline assignment: CDR1 GTSNPN and CDR2 SVGIG (reference sequence). The entire variable domain, with the rest obtained from reference TRBV30 and TRBJ2-1, is as follows: SQTIHQWPATLVQPVGSPLSLECTVEGTSNPNLYWYRQAAGRGLQLLFYSVGIGQISSEVPQNLSASRPQDRQFILSSKKLLLSDSGFYLCAWDRGQVNEQFFGPGTRLTVL.

A remark on this clone: The CDR3 is cut off 3 residues early in the read; its end comes from the germline J gene. The sample carries other DNA sequences with the same CDR3. The J gene is TRBJ2-2, the V gene TRBV19; D ambiguous. CDR1 LNHDA and CDR2 SQIVND come from the germline V gene (reference sequence). V dropped 9 bases and J dropped 1 base, with 18 bases sitting between them. The CDR3 is made up of 16 amino acids. The CDR3 protein is CASTSPARLNTGELFF. CDR3 bases read: TGTGCCAGCACCTCCCCGGCTAGATTGAACACCGGGGAG.

This clone is medium-sized. The CDR3 goes on 3 residues after the read ends, and that part is filled in from the germline J gene. This chain joins TRBV20-1 and TRBJ1-4, with D perhaps TRBD1 (6 bases). V dropped 3 bases and J dropped 6 bases, with 14 bases sitting between them. The CDR3 is 14 amino acids. Germline V gives CDR1 DFQATT, CDR2 SNEGSKA (reference sequence). CDR3 DNA, as far as it was read: TGCAGTGCTAGGGGGACAACTCAAGATGAAAAA. It yields the protein CSARGTTQDEK. The whole CDR3 region reads CSARGTTQDEKLFF.